Listed here are 7 T cell receptor beta chains from one sample, sequenced in a study of human CD4 T cells and Enterobacteriaceae. All CD4+ cells other than CD45RA+CCR7+CD95- naive cells were sorted as memory, over 95% pure. TCRdb keeps only in-frame clones here, not all; method: immunoSEQ multiplex PCR. This table holds tens of thousands of clones, approximately 82% found once. The sequenced sample consisted of memory CD4+ T cells from blood. These receptors were collected from a human donor in good health.

This sequence joins TRBV29-1 and TRBJ2-1; 13 positions agree with TRBD2. This CDR3 contains 14 residues. Germline CDR1 and CDR2: SQVTM and ANQGSEA. J gave up 8 bases and V 4 bases, and 5 bases lay outside the gene matches. CDR3 loop: CSVGGLAGADEQFF. In DNA, the CDR3 is TGCAGCGTTGGTGGACTAGCGGGAGCTGATGAGCAGTTCTTC.

The chain links TRBV6-1 to TRBJ1-1; TRBD1 matches at 9 bases. After removal of 7 bases from V and 1 base from J, the junction contained 7 bases not matched to a gene. The CDR3 contains 15 residues. Germline V gene sequence: CDR1 MNHNS, CDR2 SASEGT. Here the CDR3 reads CASIPPGQGNTEAFF. The CDR3 nucleotides are TGTGCCAGCATCCCTCCGGGACAGGGGAACACTGAAGCTTTCTTT.

The chain carries TRBV5-1 and TRBJ1-5; D perhaps matches TRBD1 (6 bases). This CDR3 comprises 15 residues. The V gene's germline CDR1 is SGHRS and CDR2 YFSETQ. V gave up 4 bases and J gave up 5 bases, with 16 bases separating them. The CDR3: CASSLEGDTDQPQHF. CDR3 coding DNA: TGCGCCAGCAGCCTAGAAGGGGACACCGATCAGCCCCAGCATTTT.

This chain uses TRBV5-5 with TRBJ2-7, with TRBD1 identical over 7 bases. V lost 2 bases and J lost 3; bases outside the gene matches: 14. The CDR3 runs to 17 residues. Per germline, CDR1 SGHKS and CDR2 YYEKEE (reference sequence). This chain's CDR3 is CASSFRGPGTGDYEQYF. The CDR3 region has the DNA TGTGCCAGCAGCTTTCGAGGCCCCGGAACAGGGGACTACGAGCAGTACTTC.

J is TRBJ1-3 and V is TRBV5-1, with D possibly TRBD1 on 6 matching bases. V lost 3 bases, J lost 4 bases, and 14 bases lay in between. In germline, CDR1 is SGHRS, CDR2 YFSETQ. The CDR3 consists of 15 residues. In DNA form, the CDR3 reads TGCGCCAGCAGCTCCGGGACATCGGGCGGAAACACCATATATTTT. Protein sequence: CASSSGTSGGNTIYF. The complete variable domain, with remaining parts taken from reference TRBV5-1 and TRBJ1-3, reads KAGVTQTPRYLIKTRGQQVTLSCSPISGHRSVSWYQQTPGQGLQFLFEYFSETQRNKGNFPGRFSGRQFSNSRSEMNVSTLELGDSALYLCASSSGTSGGNTIYFGEGSWLTVV.

The chain links TRBV11-2 to TRBJ2-5; D not certain. V lost 5 bases and J lost 1, with 11 bases in between. Germline CDR1 reads SGHAT; CDR2 reads FQNNGV. The CDR3 is 14 residues long. CDR3 nucleotide sequence: TGTGCCAGCAGCGCGACCAGCACCCAAGAGACCCAGTACTTC. The encoded protein is CASSATSTQETQYF.

This clone is a singleton in its sample. This sequence joins TRBV9 and TRBJ1-4; the D is unclear. The length of the CDR3 is 15 residues. CDR1 SGDLS and CDR2 YYNGEE come from the germline V gene. Trimming removed 4 bases from V and 8 bases from J, with 18 bases in between. CDR3: CASSSQKDPGEKLFF. DNA for the CDR3: TGTGCCAGCAGCTCCCAGAAGGACCCGGGGGAAAAACTGTTTTTT.